What follows describes a single TCR beta chain. Its specificity is unknown. One end of the junction fails to match germline, which may point to a read error. The sample belongs to a study of PD-L1 blockade in urothelial cancer. Whole-study context: Patients went on atezolizumab in about 2014, receiving 1,200 mg intravenously every 3 weeks. Samples of blood were analyzed 3 weeks (second dose) and 6 weeks after treatment start.

This CDR3 has 10 residues. CDR1 and CDR2 from the germline V gene are PRHDT and FYEKMQ (reference sequence). Sequenced by immunoSEQ multiplex PCR; TCRdb stores in-frame clones only, minus some. The profile shows 35,000 to 45,000 clones, 83% of them singletons. Time point of the sample: peripheral blood 6 weeks after treatment start. Locally advanced or metastatic urothelial carcinoma was present in patients. Study conclusions and caveats: Where pretreatment blood TCR clonality fell below the median, better survival was predicted.

The source material was PBMCs, sampled around atezolizumab (anti-PD-L1) treatment. This chain uses TRBV13 with TRBJ2-7, with D unclear. The TCR originated in a man aged 60 to 69 with urothelial cancer. The DNA of the CDR3 is TGTGCCAGCAGCCAGGCCTACCCACCCTTC. Protein sequence: CASSQAYPPF.